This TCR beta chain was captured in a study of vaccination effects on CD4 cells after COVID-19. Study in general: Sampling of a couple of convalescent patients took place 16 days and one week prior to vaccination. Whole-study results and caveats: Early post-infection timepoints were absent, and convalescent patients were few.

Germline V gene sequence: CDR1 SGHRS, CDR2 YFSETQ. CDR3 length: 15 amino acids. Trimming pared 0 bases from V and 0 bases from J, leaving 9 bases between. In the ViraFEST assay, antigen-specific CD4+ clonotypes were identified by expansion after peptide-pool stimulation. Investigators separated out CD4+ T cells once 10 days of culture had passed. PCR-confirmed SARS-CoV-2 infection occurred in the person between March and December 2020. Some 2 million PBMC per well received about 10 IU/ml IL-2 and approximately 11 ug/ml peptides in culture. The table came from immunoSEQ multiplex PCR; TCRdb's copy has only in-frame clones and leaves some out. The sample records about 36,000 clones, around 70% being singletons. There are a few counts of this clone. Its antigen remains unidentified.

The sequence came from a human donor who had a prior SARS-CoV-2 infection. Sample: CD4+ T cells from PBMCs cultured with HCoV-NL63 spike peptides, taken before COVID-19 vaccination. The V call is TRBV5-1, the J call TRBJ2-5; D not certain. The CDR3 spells CASSLVPGNQETQYF. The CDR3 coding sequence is TGCGCCAGCAGCTTGGTCCCTGGTAACCAAGAGACCCAGTACTTC.